The next 31 T cell receptor beta chains were all read from a single sample in a study of blood T cell repertoires in COVID-19. Data came from immunoSEQ multiplex PCR; TCRdb stores just in-frame clones and leaves some out. This sample has under 130,000 clones, with roughly four fifths found just once. The sequenced material came from peripheral blood. Source of these receptors: a woman older than 75 with acute or convalescent COVID-19.

Only one count was recorded for this clone. The rearrangement uses TRBV15 and TRBJ2-4; perhaps TRBD2 as D (6 bases). V lost 0 bases and J 0 bases, leaving 15 bases between the germline ends. CDR1 LNHNV and CDR2 YYDKDF come from the germline V gene (reference sequence). The CDR3 consists of 18 residues. CDR3 bases: TGTGCCACCAGCAGAGACCCCCCTAGCGTCCTAGCCAAAAACATTCAGTACTTC. It yields the protein CATSRDPPSVLAKNIQYF.

CDR3 in DNA: TGCGCCAGCAGCTTGGGCTCAGGGGATGGTTCACCCCTCCACTTT. Translated: CASSLGSGDGSPLHF. V is TRBV5-1 and J is TRBJ1-6, with D tentatively TRBD1 (6 bases). Germline-derived CDR1 and CDR2 are SGHRS and YFSETQ. Between the trimmed V and J ends, which lost 0 bases and 9 bases, there was a span of 13 bases. The CDR3 sequence is 15 residues long. Using reference TRBV5-1 and TRBJ1-6 for the parts outside the CDR3, the full variable domain is KAGVTQTPRYLIKTRGQQVTLSCSPISGHRSVSWYQQTPGQGLQFLFEYFSETQRNKGNFPGRFSGRQFSNSRSEMNVSTLELGDSALYLCASSLGSGDGSPLHFGNGTRLTVT.

A note on this clone: Within the sample, other DNA sequences also encode this same CDR3. The chain is built from TRBV15 and TRBJ1-5; D is uncertain. Trimming cost V 0 bases and J 1 base, with 10 bases left between them. The germline V gene encodes CDR1 LNHNV and CDR2 YYDKDF (reference sequence). The CDR3 is 16 amino acids. The CDR3 reads CATSRDRERSNQPQHF. CDR3 bases: TGTGCCACCAGCAGAGATCGGGAGAGAAGCAATCAGCCCCAGCATTTT.

The chain uses TRBV2 and TRBJ2-5; perhaps TRBD2 as D (6 bases). CDR1 and CDR2 from the germline V gene are SNHLY and FYNNEI. The CDR3 runs to 14 residues. V lost 6 bases, J lost 4 bases, and 15 bases lay in between. The CDR3 spells CASSDEQEGETQYF. CDR3 sequence (DNA): TGTGCCAGCAGCGACGAACAGGAGGGAGAGACCCAGTACTTC.

This clone was seen a single time. V and J are TRBV27 and TRBJ1-2, with D possibly matching TRBD1 (6 bases). The CDR3 has 14 residues. The ends were cut back, 6 bases at V and 4 bases at J, with 15 bases in the middle. Germline V CDR1 and CDR2: MNHEY, SMNVEV (reference sequence). CDR3 sequence reads: CASRRGGGGYGYTF. CDR3 bases: TGTGCCAGCAGGAGGGGGGGAGGCGGCTATGGCTACACCTTC.

V usage is TRBV6-2 or TRBV6-3 and J usage is TRBJ1-1; 8 bases fit TRBD1. The V gene's germline CDR1 is MNHEY and CDR2 SVGEGT. Trimming at V came to 5 bases and at J to 1 base, leaving 6 bases not matched to a gene. This CDR3 contains 15 residues. CDR3: CASSDGTGRNTEAFF. CDR3 bases: TGTGCCAGCAGTGACGGGACAGGAAGGAACACTGAAGCTTTCTTT.

The chain employs TRBV27 and TRBJ2-7; a weak D match, TRBD2 (5 bases). Germline-derived CDR1 and CDR2 are MNHEY and SMNVEV (reference sequence). CDR3 length: 15 residues. The germline V and J ends were trimmed by 2 bases and 0 bases, with 11 bases remaining between them. CDR3 loop: CASSLTRGGSYEQYF. The CDR3 bases are TGTGCCAGCAGTTTAACTAGAGGAGGCTCCTACGAGCAGTACTTC.

The V gene is TRBV19, the J gene TRBJ1-1, with 9 bases lining up with TRBD1. Germline V CDR1 and CDR2: LNHDA, SQIVND (reference sequence). The CDR3 consists of 11 residues. Trimming removed 6 bases from V and 10 bases from J; junction bases left unmatched: 3. CDR3 DNA: TGTGCCAGTAGAGACAGGGGGAGAGCTTTCTTT. Translated: CASRDRGRAFF.

The gene calls are TRBV11-3 and TRBJ2-5, with D possibly being TRBD2 (6 bases). Trimming took off 1 base at V and 5 bases at J, with 17 bases between the two ends. Germline V CDR1 and CDR2: SGHNT, YENEEA. The CDR3 contains 16 residues. CDR3: CASSLGRRDSAETQYF. The CDR3 DNA sequence: TGTGCCAGCAGCTTAGGGAGAAGGGACTCGGCGGAGACCCAGTACTTC.

This chain joins TRBV11-2 and TRBJ1-1; TRBD1 agrees at 11 bases. This CDR3 has 13 amino acids. The V gene end was trimmed by 5 bases and the J gene end by 6 bases; junction bases not matched to a gene: 2. Germline lookup yields CDR1 SGHAT and CDR2 FQNNGV. The CDR3 DNA sequence: TGTGCCAGCAGCCGGGACAGGGGGTCTGAAGCTTTCTTT. Its translation is CASSRDRGSEAFF.

V is TRBV6-5 and J is TRBJ1-5, with a tentative D call TRBD1 (5 bases). Trimming took off 6 bases at V and 1 base at J, with 10 bases between the two ends. Germline CDR1 is MNHEY and CDR2 is SVGAGI. The length of the CDR3 is 14 residues. The CDR3 DNA is TGTGCCAGCAGCCAACGGGGGAGCAATCAGCCCCAGCATTTT. The encoded protein is CASSQRGSNQPQHF.

The chain employs TRBV27 and TRBJ1-4; 7 nucleotides match TRBD1. V lost 6 bases to trimming and J lost 5 bases; unmatched junction nucleotides: 9. Germline V CDR1 and CDR2: MNHEY, SMNVEV (reference sequence). The CDR3 covers 15 residues. CDR3 loop: CASSRIPGQNEKLFF. CDR3 nucleotides: TGTGCCAGCAGCCGCATTCCGGGACAGAATGAAAAACTGTTTTTT.

The chain links TRBV21-1 to TRBJ2-5; the D segment call TRBD2 is taken from the table without a DNA check. TRBV21-1 is a listed pseudogene. The CDR3 is 20 amino acids. CDR3 DNA: TGTGCCAGCAGCAAAAAAACCCAGGGACTAGCGGGACCGCTGGGAGAGACCCAGTACTTC. Its protein product is CASSKKTQGLAGPLGETQYF.

The gene calls are TRBV29-1 and TRBJ2-3; 8 bases map to TRBD2. V lost 3 bases, J lost 10 bases, and 6 bases stayed unmatched. The CDR3 is made up of 12 amino acids. The V gene's germline CDR1 is SQVTM and CDR2 ANQGSEA. CDR3 protein: CSVEVGGLAQYF. The CDR3 bases are TGCAGCGTTGAGGTCGGGGGACTAGCGCAGTATTTT.

V is TRBV5-6 and J is TRBJ2-3; 8 bases agree with TRBD2. V shed 2 bases and J 4 bases; nucleotides not matched to a gene: 12. Germline CDR1 is SGHDT and CDR2 is YYEEEE. This CDR3 has 17 residues. CDR3 sequence: CASSFPPGTRVPDTQYF. CDR3 in DNA: TGTGCCAGCAGCTTTCCTCCCGGGACTAGGGTTCCAGATACGCAGTATTTT.

The V call is TRBV7-8, the J call TRBJ1-5; TRBD1 aligns across 10 bases. The junction had 13 bases not matched to a gene; V was cut back by 4 bases and J by 1 base. The germline V gene encodes CDR1 SGHVS and CDR2 FQNEAQ. CDR3 size: 19 residues. CDR3 coding DNA: TGTGCCAGCAGCTCCCACCCTGACAGGGGGCGGGAAAGCAATCAGCCCCAGCATTTT. It encodes CASSSHPDRGRESNQPQHF.

J is TRBJ1-2 and V is TRBV30; the match to TRBD1 covers 8 bases. The CDR3 loop spans 14 amino acids. Germline-derived CDR1 and CDR2 are GTSNPN and SVGIG (reference sequence). V was clipped by 8 bases and J by 4 bases; unmatched bases: 12. CDR3: CAGAHQGASYGYTF. The CDR3 region has the DNA TGTGCCGGGGCCCACCAGGGGGCATCCTATGGCTACACCTTC.

This sequence joins TRBV13 and TRBJ1-2; 7 nucleotides line up with TRBD1. This CDR3 has 14 amino acids. Germline assignment: CDR1 PRHDT and CDR2 FYEKMQ (reference sequence). J gave up 6 bases and V 1 base, and 5 bases lay outside the gene matches. Here the CDR3 DNA reads TGTGCCAGCAGCTTAGTGTTGACAGGGCATGGCTACACCTTC. This sequence encodes CASSLVLTGHGYTF.

The CDR3 DNA is TGTGCCAGCAGTCGGACTAGCGGGAGCTACGAGCAGTACTTC. This codes for CASSRTSGSYEQYF. V is TRBV28 and J is TRBJ2-7; 13 bases line up with TRBD2. Germline V gives CDR1 MDHEN, CDR2 SYDVKM. The V and J ends lost 5 bases and 3 bases, in that order; junction bases with no gene match: 1. The CDR3 loop spans 14 amino acids.

The chain uses TRBV24-1 and TRBJ2-1; D might be TRBD2 (5 bases). Germline loops: CDR1 KGHDR, CDR2 SFDVKD. V gave up 1 base and J gave up 6 bases, with 12 bases separating them. This CDR3 spans 15 amino acids. The CDR3, as DNA: TGTGCCACCAGTGATTTCACTAGTCAGCCCAATGAGCAGTTCTTC. It yields the protein CATSDFTSQPNEQFF.

A few counts support this clone. The V gene is TRBV5-1, the J gene TRBJ2-2, with no clear D. The CDR3 is 14 amino acids. The germline V gene has CDR1 SGHRS and CDR2 YFSETQ. V was clipped by 4 bases and J by 0 bases, with 7 bases between them. CDR3 sequence: CASSITTNTGELFF. In DNA form, the CDR3 reads TGCGCCAGCAGCATAACAACGAACACCGGGGAGCTGTTTTTT. The full variable domain, with the rest looked up from reference TRBV5-1 and TRBJ2-2, is KAGVTQTPRYLIKTRGQQVTLSCSPISGHRSVSWYQQTPGQGLQFLFEYFSETQRNKGNFPGRFSGRQFSNSRSEMNVSTLELGDSALYLCASSITTNTGELFFGEGSRLTVL.

The J gene is TRBJ1-1, the V gene TRBV27; TRBD1 aligns across 7 bases. Germline V gene sequence: CDR1 MNHEY, CDR2 SMNVEV (reference sequence). The CDR3 has 14 residues. V lost 2 bases, J lost 2 bases, and 2 bases stayed unmatched. The DNA for the CDR3 is TGTGCCAGCAGTTTAAGACAGGGTAACACTGAAGCTTTCTTT. It translates to CASSLRQGNTEAFF.

The rearrangement links TRBV12-3 or TRBV12-4 to TRBJ1-2, with a tentative D call TRBD1 (6 bases). This CDR3 is 12 amino acids long. The germline V and J ends were trimmed by 4 bases and 5 bases, with 8 bases remaining between them. DNA for the CDR3: TGTGCCAGCAGTTCGGACAGTTATGGCTACACCTTC. It translates to CASSSDSYGYTF.

The rearrangement uses TRBV2 and TRBJ2-1, with D tentatively TRBD2 (5 bases). Trimming stripped 0 bases from V and 4 bases from J, with 13 bases between. Germline lookup yields CDR1 SNHLY and CDR2 FYNNEI. The CDR3 sequence is 16 residues long. DNA of the CDR3: TGTGCCAGCAGTGAAGCGGTCGGGGAGATTTACAATGAGCAGTTCTTC. It is translated as CASSEAVGEIYNEQFF.

The chain combines TRBV18 with TRBJ2-3, with a tentative D call TRBD1 (6 bases). Germline V gene sequence: CDR1 KGHSH, CDR2 LQKENI. Trimming removed 6 bases from V and 6 bases from J, with 10 bases in between. CDR3 length: 12 residues. CDR3 coding DNA: TGTGCCAGCTCGGGACAAGGGGATACGCAGTATTTT. It is translated as CASSGQGDTQYF.

The chain recombines TRBV6-5 with TRBJ2-5; maybe TRBD1 (5 bases). Germline CDR1 is MNHEY and CDR2 is SVGAGI. V shed 6 bases and J shed 1 base, with 6 bases lying between them. This CDR3 is built from 12 residues. The CDR3 sequence: CASRGVQETQYF. In DNA, the CDR3 is TGTGCCAGCAGAGGGGTCCAAGAGACCCAGTACTTC.

The V and J genes are TRBV19 and TRBJ2-1; 8 bases line up with TRBD2. Trimming at V came to 5 bases and at J to 0 bases, leaving 9 bases not matched to a gene. This CDR3 is built from 17 residues. Germline V lookup: CDR1 LNHDA, CDR2 SQIVND (reference sequence). For the CDR3, the DNA is TGTGCCAGTAGTCCACCACTAGCGGCCAGCTCCTACAATGAGCAGTTCTTC. As protein: CASSPPLAASSYNEQFF.

To note about this clone: This CDR3 is also generated by other DNA sequences in the sample. The chain has TRBV3-1 (or the pseudogene TRBV3-2) and TRBJ2-7, with no clear D. Between the trimmed V and J ends, which lost 1 base and 3 bases, there was a span of 4 bases. CDR3 length: 12 residues. CDR1 is LGHDT and CDR2 is YNNKEL in the germline V gene (reference sequence). The chain's CDR3 is CASSQAGYEQYF. The CDR3, as DNA: TGTGCCAGCAGCCAAGCCGGCTACGAGCAGTACTTC.

This chain uses TRBV5-1 with TRBJ2-1, with 10 bases that match TRBD2. Germline assignment: CDR1 SGHRS and CDR2 YFSETQ. The junction had 8 bases not matched to a gene; V was cut back by 4 bases and J by 7 bases. The CDR3 is 15 residues long. CDR3 sequence: CASSPQTSGHNEQFF. The CDR3 DNA sequence: TGCGCCAGCAGCCCACAGACTAGCGGGCATAATGAGCAGTTCTTC.

V and J are TRBV29-1 and TRBJ2-1; 9 bases agree with TRBD2. CDR3 size: 16 residues. In germline, CDR1 is SQVTM, CDR2 ANQGSEA. Losses at the gene ends were 3 bases for V and 0 bases for J; bases not matched to a gene: 6. CDR3 amino acids: CSVEGGRASSYNEQFF. In nucleotides, the CDR3 is TGCAGCGTTGAGGGCGGGAGGGCGAGCTCCTACAATGAGCAGTTCTTC.

V usage is TRBV5-4 and J usage is TRBJ2-3, with 13 bases fitting TRBD2. This CDR3 is built from 17 residues. Trimming removed 0 bases from V and 6 bases from J; junction bases left unmatched: 7. Per the germline V gene, CDR1 is SGHNT and CDR2 is YYREEE (reference sequence). This CDR3 reads CASSLEGLAGESDTQYF. In nucleotides, the CDR3 is TGTGCCAGCAGCTTGGAAGGACTAGCGGGAGAGTCGGATACGCAGTATTTT.